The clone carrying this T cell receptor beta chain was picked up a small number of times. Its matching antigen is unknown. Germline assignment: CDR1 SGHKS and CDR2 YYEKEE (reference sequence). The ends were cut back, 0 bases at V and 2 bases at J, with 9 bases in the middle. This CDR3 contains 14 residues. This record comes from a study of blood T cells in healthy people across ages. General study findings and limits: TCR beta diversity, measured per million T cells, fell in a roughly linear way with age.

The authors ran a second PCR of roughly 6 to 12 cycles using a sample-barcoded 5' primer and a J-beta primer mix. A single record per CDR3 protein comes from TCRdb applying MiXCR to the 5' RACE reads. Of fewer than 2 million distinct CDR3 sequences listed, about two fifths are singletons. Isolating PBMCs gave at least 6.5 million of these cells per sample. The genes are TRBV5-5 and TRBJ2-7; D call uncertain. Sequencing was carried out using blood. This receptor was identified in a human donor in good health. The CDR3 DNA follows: TGTGCCAGCAGCTTGGGTCATCCCCCCTACGAGCAGTACTTC. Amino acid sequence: CASSLGHPPYEQYF.